Detailed here is one TCR beta chain. Its antigen is not known. These newly diagnosed stage II-IVA oral cavity squamous cell carcinoma patients had no prior systemic or radiation treatment. The data were obtained in a study of neoadjuvant anti-PD-1 for oral cavity cancer. Study conclusions and caveats: Treg/Th17 ratio rose with pretreatment blood and fell with post-treatment tumor TCRbeta clonality.

Using immunoSEQ multiplex PCR, the repertoire was profiled, and TCRdb retains in-frame clones only, with some absent. The data hold 50,000 to 65,000 clones, with 65% to 80% observed a single time. This clonotype originated in a person aged 35-79 years with oral cavity squamous cell carcinoma. Sequencing was performed on PBMCs, taken before nivolumab (anti-PD-1) treatment.

The CDR3: CASSLQNTIYF. CDR3 coding DNA: TGTGCCAGCAGTTTGCAAAACACCATATATTTT. The J gene is TRBJ1-3, the V gene TRBV28; no firm D call. The V end was cut by 3 bases, the J end by 6 bases, with 3 bases between. Germline-derived CDR1 and CDR2 are MDHEN and SYDVKM. This CDR3 spans 11 amino acids.